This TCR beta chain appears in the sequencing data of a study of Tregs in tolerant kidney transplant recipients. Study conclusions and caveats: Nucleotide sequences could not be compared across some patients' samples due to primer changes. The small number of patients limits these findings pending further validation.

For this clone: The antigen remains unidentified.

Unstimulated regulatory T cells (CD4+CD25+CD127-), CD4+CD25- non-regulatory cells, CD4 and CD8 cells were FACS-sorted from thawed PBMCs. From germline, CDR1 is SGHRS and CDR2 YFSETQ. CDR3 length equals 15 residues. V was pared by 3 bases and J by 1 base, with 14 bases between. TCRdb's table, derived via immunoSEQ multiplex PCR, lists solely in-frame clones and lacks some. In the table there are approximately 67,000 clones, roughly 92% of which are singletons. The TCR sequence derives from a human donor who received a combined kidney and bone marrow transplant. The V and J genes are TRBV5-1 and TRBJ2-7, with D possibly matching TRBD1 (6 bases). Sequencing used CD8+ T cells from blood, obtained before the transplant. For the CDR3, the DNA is TGCGCCAGCAGCTCAGGGGCCCGAAGGTCCTACGAGCAGTACTTC. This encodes CASSSGARRSYEQYF.